A single sample gave rise to the 11 T cell receptor beta chains below, sequenced in a study of response to subunit inactivated influenza vaccine. TCRdb re-called the RT-PCR reads with MiXCR, one entry per CDR3 protein. The repertoire includes about 650,000 distinct CDR3 sequences, 15% to 17% of them detected once, and roughly 10% sits in the top ten. Specimen: PBMCs from blood, collected about 12 days after vaccination. These receptors came from a man in his fifties or sixties who received an inactivated influenza vaccine.

There are many counts of this clonotype. The gene calls are TRBV4-3 and TRBJ1-2; the D is unclear. The CDR3 is made up of 14 amino acids. Trimming removed 4 bases from V and 4 bases from J, with 13 bases in between. The germline gives CDR1 LGHNA, CDR2 YSLEER. CDR3 nucleotides: TGCGCCAGCAGCCGCAGCGACGGGAGCTATGGCTACACCTTC. This codes for CASSRSDGSYGYTF.

This clonotype was observed at least ten times. V gene TRBV18 combines with J gene TRBJ1-4, with D perhaps TRBD1 (5 bases). CDR1 and CDR2 (germline): KGHSH, LQKENI. The CDR3 totals 13 residues. The V end lost 2 bases, the J end lost 7 bases, and 8 bases lay between the germline ends. The CDR3 sequence: CASSPGAGEKLFF. The DNA of the CDR3 is TGTGCCAGCTCACCAGGGGCCGGTGAAAAACTGTTTTTT. The full variable domain, its missing parts supplied by reference TRBV18 and TRBJ1-4, is NAGVMQNPRHLVRRRGQEARLRCSPMKGHSHVYWYRQLPEEGLKFMVYLQKENIIDESGMPKERFSAEFPKEGPSILRIQQVVRGDSAAYFCASSPGAGEKLFFGSGTQLSVL.

This chain connects TRBV5-8 to TRBJ2-3; 10 positions match TRBD2. The CDR3 has 16 amino acids. Germline values: CDR1 SGHTS, CDR2 YDEGEE. V lost 4 bases and J lost 1; bases outside the gene matches: 6. The CDR3 protein is CASSQWTSGGTDTQYF. Written as DNA, the CDR3 is TGTGCCAGCAGCCAATGGACTAGCGGAGGCACAGATACGCAGTATTTT.

With respect to this clonotype: Without the conserved terminal phenylalanine or tryptophan, this CDR3 likely stems from a read error. The chain has TRBV18 and TRBJ1-5, with TRBD1 identical over 8 bases. Germline V gives CDR1 KGHSH, CDR2 LQKENI. This CDR3 contains 14 residues. V shed 4 bases and J 5 bases; nucleotides not matched to a gene: 4. This chain's CDR3 is CASSHGQGDQPQHI. In DNA, the CDR3 is TGTGCCAGCTCACACGGACAGGGTGATCAGCCCCAGCATATT.

This clonotype was counted ten times or more. This rearrangement joins TRBV28 to TRBJ2-3; 11 positions match TRBD1. Germline V gene lookup returns CDR1 MDHEN and CDR2 SYDVKM. The V and J ends lost 6 bases and 5 bases, in that order; junction bases with no gene match: 10. The CDR3 is made up of 16 amino acids. The CDR3 nucleotides read TGTGCCAGCAGCGCATTCCGGGACAGGGGGAGAGATACGCAGTATTTT. Its translation: CASSAFRDRGRDTQYF.

This chain links TRBV6-2 or TRBV6-3 with TRBJ2-3; 7 bases map to TRBD2. V trimming: 1 base; J trimming: 4 bases; junction bases outside the gene matches: 2. Per the germline V gene, CDR1 is MNHEY and CDR2 is SVGEGT. CDR3 length: 14 residues. Here the CDR3 reads CASSYFGRADTQYF. CDR3 DNA sequence: TGTGCCAGCAGTTACTTTGGGAGGGCAGATACGCAGTATTTT.

This chain uses TRBV7-2 with TRBJ2-7, with D possibly being TRBD2 (6 bases). From germline, CDR1 is SGHTA and CDR2 FQGNSA. The CDR3 has 15 amino acids. Trimming stripped 4 bases from V and 6 bases from J, with 19 bases between. CDR3 in amino acids: CASSSLEAGWGEQYF. As DNA, the CDR3 is TGTGCCAGCAGCTCGCTCGAGGCGGGATGGGGCGAGCAGTACTTC.

This clonotype came up a few times. The chain has TRBV5-1 and TRBJ2-2; tentative D call: TRBD2 (5 bases). Germline V CDR1 and CDR2: SGHRS, YFSETQ. V was pared by 8 bases and J by 4 bases, with 15 bases between. The length of the CDR3 is 14 residues. The CDR3 sequence is CASQTSGSTGELFF. DNA of the CDR3: TGCGCCAGTCAAACCTCGGGGAGCACCGGGGAGCTGTTTTTT.

This clonotype was seen a handful of times. The V and J genes are TRBV5-1 and TRBJ1-5; D unclear. V lost 3 bases, J lost 7 bases, and 11 bases lay in between. The length of the CDR3 is 13 residues. Germline V lookup: CDR1 SGHRS, CDR2 YFSETQ. The CDR3 loop reads CASSSISGQPQHF. The CDR3 region has the DNA TGCGCCAGCAGCTCGATCTCAGGCCAGCCCCAGCATTTT.

The gene calls are TRBV2 and TRBJ2-1; possibly TRBD2 for D (6 bases). The V gene lost 7 bases and the J gene lost 2 bases, with 15 bases spanning the gap. The CDR3 spans 15 residues. The V gene's germline CDR1 is SNHLY and CDR2 FYNNEI. CDR3 in amino acids: CASTGGLHTYNEQFF. The CDR3 DNA follows: TGTGCCAGCACCGGGGGACTGCACACCTACAATGAGCAGTTCTTC.

The chain employs TRBV9 and TRBJ2-7; D uncertain. CDR1 is SGDLS, CDR2 YYNGEE, per germline. This CDR3 is 10 amino acids long. V lost 10 bases, J lost 0 bases, and 5 bases lay in between. The CDR3 sequence is CAFSSYEQYF. The CDR3 nucleotides are TGTGCCTTTAGCTCCTACGAGCAGTACTTC.